The 6 T cell receptor beta chains in this list originate from one sample, sequenced in a study of control samples from healthy donors and cancer patients (TCRdb year 2020). The library came from the immunoSEQ multiplex PCR assay. TCRdb re-hosts the immuneACCESS table, in-frame sequences only. Its copies lack some clones; in the studies checked, an unresolved V gene accounts for under half of them, and the cause for the rest is not known. The sample has 75,000 to 95,000 clones on record, about nine tenths of them singletons. The ten most abundant clones make up 3.5% to 4.5% of the sample. Sequenced input: blood. The receptors were sampled from a woman under 30 in good health.

The CDR3 here is CASGLAGGGTDTQYF. Here the CDR3 DNA reads TGCGCCAGCGGATTAGCTGGTGGGGGCACAGATACGCAGTATTTT. The chain couples TRBV5-1 to TRBJ2-3; D call uncertain. The CDR3 loop spans 15 amino acids. Deletions cut 7 bases from V and 1 base from J, with 16 bases between. Germline V gene data show CDR1 as SGHRS and CDR2 as YFSETQ.

This chain connects TRBV18 to TRBJ2-7; D unresolved. Deletions cut 5 bases from V and 0 bases from J, with 8 bases between. This CDR3 region has 13 residues. From germline, CDR1 is KGHSH and CDR2 LQKENI. The CDR3: CASSSSASYEQYF. The CDR3 DNA sequence: TGTGCCAGCTCATCCTCAGCCTCCTACGAGCAGTACTTC.

V usage is TRBV19 and J usage is TRBJ2-6; 7 bases agree with TRBD1. Germline values: CDR1 LNHDA, CDR2 SQIVND (reference sequence). The ends lost 1 base at V and 1 base at J; junction bases unmatched: 13. This CDR3 is built from 20 residues. DNA for the CDR3: TGTGCCAGTAGTATAGGCAGACAGGGCCGAAACATTTCTGGGGCCAACGTCCTGACTTTC. Its translation: CASSIGRQGRNISGANVLTF. The full variable domain, in which reference TRBV19 and TRBJ2-6 provide the parts outside the CDR3, is DGGITQSPKYLFRKEGQNVTLSCEQNLNHDAMYWYRQDPGQGLRLIYYSQIVNDFQKGDIAEGYSVSREKKESFPLTVTSAQKNPTAFYLCASSIGRQGRNISGANVLTFGAGSRLTVL.

The genes are TRBV29-1 and TRBJ1-4, with D perhaps matching TRBD1 (6 bases). The ends were cut back, 7 bases at V and 6 bases at J, with 12 bases in the middle. This CDR3 comprises 12 residues. The germline CDR1 and CDR2 sequences are SQVTM and ANQGSEA. The DNA for the CDR3 is TGCAGCGGGAGGGGGAACGATGAAAAACTGTTTTTT. As protein: CSGRGNDEKLFF.

The sample holds one count of this clone. V is TRBV5-4 and J is TRBJ2-1; 7 positions match TRBD2. The V gene end was trimmed by 4 bases and the J gene end by 9 bases; junction bases not matched to a gene: 13. The CDR3 is made up of 15 amino acids. Germline CDR1 reads SGHNT; CDR2 reads YYREEE (reference sequence). The CDR3 here is CASSTTWTGGGEQFF. The CDR3 DNA is TGTGCCAGCAGCACTACCTGGACTGGGGGGGGTGAGCAGTTCTTC.

The rearrangement uses TRBV3-1 (or the pseudogene TRBV3-2) and TRBJ2-7, with D possibly matching TRBD1 (6 bases). V shed 6 bases and J shed 4 bases, with 16 bases lying between them. The CDR3 has 14 amino acids. Germline values: CDR1 LGHDT, CDR2 YNNKEL (reference sequence). CDR3 amino acids: CASRPSTGPYEQYF. Written as DNA, the CDR3 is TGTGCCAGCAGACCATCCACAGGGCCGTACGAGCAGTACTTC.